This paragraph reports one T cell receptor beta chain. V was pared by 3 bases and J by 0 bases, with 12 bases between. The CDR3 sequence is 16 residues long. Germline values: CDR1 LNHDA, CDR2 SQIVND (reference sequence). The sample belongs to a study of radiation and T cells in renal cell carcinoma. The table came from immunoSEQ multiplex PCR; TCRdb's copy has only in-frame clones and leaves some out. The table records 120,000 to 150,000 clones, about 88% of them present only once. Time point noted: baseline pretreatment blood. Indicated treatment: 15 Gy SBRT to primary tumor, nephrectomy 4 weeks later. Serial blood draws occurred at baseline and 2 and 4 weeks post-SBRT. The tumor was a clear cell renal cell carcinoma.

The sample in question was blood, obtained from a patient whose treatment included radiotherapy and nephrectomy. This sequence joins TRBV19 and TRBJ1-5; D gene ambiguous. This receptor was obtained from an older woman with renal cell carcinoma. In DNA, the CDR3 is TGTGCCAGTAGTATCACCGCCCGGAATAGCAATCAGCCCCAGCATTTT. It yields the protein CASSITARNSNQPQHF.